A single sample is the source of the 5 T cell receptor beta chains below, sequenced in a study of T cell responses to AZD1222 COVID-19 vaccine (dated by TCRdb to the early 2020s). This specimen's time point label, interpreted: baseline before first vaccination. The library was made by the immunoSEQ multiplex PCR assay. This is the immuneACCESS table as TCRdb keeps it, with only in-frame sequences that have V and J called. A part of the clones is gone; compared with another copy, unresolved V genes explain less than half, and the rest is unexplained. This sample lists about 130,000 clones; roughly 84% were detected once. Approximately 4% of the sample is taken by the ten largest. Sequencing used peripheral blood, obtained on day 0 of AZD1222 vaccination. These receptors were collected from an adult in good health.

The chain combines TRBV2 with TRBJ2-5; D is ambiguous. The V and J ends lost 0 bases and 5 bases respectively, with 4 bases between them. CDR3 size: 12 residues. Germline CDR1 SNHLY, CDR2 FYNNEI. This chain's CDR3 is CASSEALETQYF. In nucleotides, the CDR3 is TGTGCCAGCAGTGAAGCGCTGGAGACCCAGTACTTC. Full variable domain (outside the CDR3, taken from reference TRBV2 and TRBJ2-5): EPEVTQTPSHQVTQMGQEVILRCVPISNHLYFYWYRQILGQKVEFLVSFYNNEISEKSEIFDDQFSVERPDGSNFTLKIRSTKLEDSAMYFCASSEALETQYFGPGTRLLVL.

This chain uses TRBV6-5 with TRBJ1-6; D is perhaps TRBD1 (5 bases). The CDR3 is 16 amino acids. Germline V lookup: CDR1 MNHEY, CDR2 SVGAGI. V shed 3 bases and J shed 8 bases, with 17 bases lying between them. CDR3 protein: CASSYLQGRKYSPLHF. CDR3 bases: TGTGCCAGCAGTTATTTGCAGGGACGGAAATATTCACCCCTCCACTTT.

This clone was found once. V is TRBV28 and J is TRBJ1-3, with 7 bases lining up with TRBD1. The germline gives CDR1 MDHEN, CDR2 SYDVKM. The CDR3 extends over 16 amino acids. V shed 6 bases, J shed 0 bases, and the junction held 8 bases outside the gene matches. CDR3: CASRLEGATSGNTIYF. In DNA form, the CDR3 reads TGTGCCAGCAGATTGGAGGGGGCTACCTCTGGAAACACCATATATTTT.

The CDR3 sequence is CASSGLGTSGNNEQFF. The DNA of the CDR3 is TGTGCCAGCAGCGGACTCGGGACTAGCGGTAACAATGAGCAGTTCTTC. The chain recombines TRBV5-5 with TRBJ2-1; 11 bases are shared with TRBD2. CDR3 length: 16 residues. Trimming removed 4 bases from V and 5 bases from J; junction bases left unmatched: 8. CDR1 and CDR2 (germline): SGHKS, YYEKEE (reference sequence).

The gene calls are TRBV27 and TRBJ1-5, with 7 bases lining up with TRBD1. V shed 4 bases, J shed 6 bases, and the junction held 9 bases outside the gene matches. This CDR3 contains 15 residues. The V gene's germline CDR1 is MNHEY and CDR2 SMNVEV (reference sequence). The CDR3 region has the DNA TGTGCCAGCAGTTCCGGCGACAGGGACCTTCAGCCCCAGCATTTT. Its protein product is CASSSGDRDLQPQHF.